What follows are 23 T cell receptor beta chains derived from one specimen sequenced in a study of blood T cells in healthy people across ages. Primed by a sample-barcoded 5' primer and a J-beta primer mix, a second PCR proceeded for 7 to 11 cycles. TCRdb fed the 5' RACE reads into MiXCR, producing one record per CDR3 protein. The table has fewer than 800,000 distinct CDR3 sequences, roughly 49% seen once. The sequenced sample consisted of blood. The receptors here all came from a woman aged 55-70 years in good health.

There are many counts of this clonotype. The CDR3 loop reads CSVMPDREQYF. As DNA, the CDR3 is TGCAGCGTGATGCCCGATAGGGAGCAGTACTTC. V gene TRBV29-1 combines with J gene TRBJ2-7; D is undetermined. Trimming took 6 bases from V and 7 from J, leaving 13 bases between them. Germline CDR1 reads SQVTM; CDR2 reads ANQGSEA. The length of the CDR3 is 11 residues.

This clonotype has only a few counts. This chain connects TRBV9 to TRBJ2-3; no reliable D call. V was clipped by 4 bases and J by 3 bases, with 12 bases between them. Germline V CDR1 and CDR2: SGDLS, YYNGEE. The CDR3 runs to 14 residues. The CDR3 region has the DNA TGTGCCAGCAGCATCTTCAGTGGGACAGATACGCAGTATTTT. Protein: CASSIFSGTDTQYF.

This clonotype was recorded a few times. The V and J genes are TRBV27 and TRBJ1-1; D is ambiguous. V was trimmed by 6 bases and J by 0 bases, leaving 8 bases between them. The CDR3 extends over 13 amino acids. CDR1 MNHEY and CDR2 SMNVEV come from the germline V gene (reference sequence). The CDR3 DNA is TGTGCCAGCAGGCCTAGGGTGAACACTGAAGCTTTCTTT. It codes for CASRPRVNTEAFF.

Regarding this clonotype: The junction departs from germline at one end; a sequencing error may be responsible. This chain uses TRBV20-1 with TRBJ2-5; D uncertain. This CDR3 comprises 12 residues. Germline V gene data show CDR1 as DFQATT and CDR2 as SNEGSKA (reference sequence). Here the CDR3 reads CSASGHETPTFF. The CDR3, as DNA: TGCAGTGCTAGTGGTCATGAGACTCCTACGTTCTTC.

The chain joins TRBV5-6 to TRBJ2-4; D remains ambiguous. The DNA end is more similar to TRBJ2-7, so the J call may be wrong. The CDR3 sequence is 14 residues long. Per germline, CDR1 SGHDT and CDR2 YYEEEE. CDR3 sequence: CASSTPDLTYEQYF. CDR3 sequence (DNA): TGTGCCAGCAGCACCCCCGACTTAACCTACGAGCAGTACTTC.

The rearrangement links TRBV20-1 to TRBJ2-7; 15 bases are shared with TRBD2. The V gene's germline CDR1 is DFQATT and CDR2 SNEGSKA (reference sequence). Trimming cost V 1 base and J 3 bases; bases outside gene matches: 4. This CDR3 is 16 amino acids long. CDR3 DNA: TGCAGTGCTAGAGTGGGGACTAGCGGGGGGTACTACGAGCAGTACTTC. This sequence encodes CSARVGTSGGYYEQYF.

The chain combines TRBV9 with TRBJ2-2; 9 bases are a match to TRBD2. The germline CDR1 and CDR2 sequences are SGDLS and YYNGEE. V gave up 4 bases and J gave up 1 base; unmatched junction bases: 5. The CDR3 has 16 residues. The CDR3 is CASSHSSGVNTGELFF. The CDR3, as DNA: TGTGCCAGCAGCCACTCTAGCGGGGTGAACACCGGGGAGCTGTTTTTT. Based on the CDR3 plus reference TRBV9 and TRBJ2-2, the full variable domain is DSGVTQTPKHLITATGQRVTLRCSPRSGDLSVYWYQQSLDQGLQFLIQYYNGEERAKGNILERFSAQQFPDLHSELNLSSLELGDSALYFCASSHSSGVNTGELFFGEGSRLTVL.

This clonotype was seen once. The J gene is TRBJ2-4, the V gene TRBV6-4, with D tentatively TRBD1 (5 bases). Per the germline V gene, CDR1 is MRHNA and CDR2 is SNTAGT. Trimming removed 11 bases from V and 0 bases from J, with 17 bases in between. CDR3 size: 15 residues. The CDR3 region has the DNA TGTGCCGGGCCTGTTAGGGGCGTAGCCAAAAACATTCAGTACTTC. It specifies CAGPVRGVAKNIQYF.

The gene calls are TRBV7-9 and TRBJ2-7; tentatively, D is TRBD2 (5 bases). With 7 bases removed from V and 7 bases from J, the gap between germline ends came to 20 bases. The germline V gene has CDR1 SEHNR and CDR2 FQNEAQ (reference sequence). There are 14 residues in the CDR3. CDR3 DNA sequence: TGTGCCAGCATCTTCGGGGAACTCATGGTAGAGCAGTACTTC. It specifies CASIFGELMVEQYF.

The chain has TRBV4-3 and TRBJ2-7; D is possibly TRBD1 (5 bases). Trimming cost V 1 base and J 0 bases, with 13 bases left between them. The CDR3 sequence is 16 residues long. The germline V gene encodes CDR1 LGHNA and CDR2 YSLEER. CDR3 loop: CASSQGVKQASYEQYF. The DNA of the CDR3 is TGCGCCAGCAGCCAAGGGGTAAAACAGGCCTCCTACGAGCAGTACTTC.

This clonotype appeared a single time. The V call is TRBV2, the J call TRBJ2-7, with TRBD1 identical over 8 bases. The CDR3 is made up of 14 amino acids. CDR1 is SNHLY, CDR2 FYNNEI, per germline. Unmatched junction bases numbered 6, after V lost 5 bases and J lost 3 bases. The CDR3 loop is CASSTQGEDYEQYF. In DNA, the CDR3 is TGTGCCAGCAGTACACAGGGGGAGGACTACGAGCAGTACTTC. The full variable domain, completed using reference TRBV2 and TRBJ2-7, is EPEVTQTPSHQVTQMGQEVILRCVPISNHLYFYWYRQILGQKVEFLVSFYNNEISEKSEIFDDQFSVERPDGSNFTLKIRSTKLEDSAMYFCASSTQGEDYEQYFGPGTRLTVT.

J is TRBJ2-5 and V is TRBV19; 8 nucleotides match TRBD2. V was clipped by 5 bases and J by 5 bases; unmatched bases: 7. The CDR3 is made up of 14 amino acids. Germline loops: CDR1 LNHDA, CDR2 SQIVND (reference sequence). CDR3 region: CASSPGGAPETQYF. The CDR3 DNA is TGTGCCAGTAGTCCCGGGGGGGCCCCTGAGACCCAGTACTTC.

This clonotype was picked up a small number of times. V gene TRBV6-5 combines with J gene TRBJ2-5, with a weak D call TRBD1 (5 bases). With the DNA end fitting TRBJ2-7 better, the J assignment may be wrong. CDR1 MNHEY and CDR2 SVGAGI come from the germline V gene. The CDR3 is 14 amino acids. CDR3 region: CASSYSRSGREQYF. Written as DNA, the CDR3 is TGTGCCAGCAGTTACTCGAGGTCAGGGCGCGAGCAGTACTTC.

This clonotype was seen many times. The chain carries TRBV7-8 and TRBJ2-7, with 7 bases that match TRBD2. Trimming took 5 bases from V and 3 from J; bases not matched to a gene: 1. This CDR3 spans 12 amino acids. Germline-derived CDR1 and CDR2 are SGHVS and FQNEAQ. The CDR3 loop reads CASSGGGYEQYF. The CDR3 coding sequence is TGTGCCAGCAGCGGCGGGGGCTACGAGCAGTACTTC.

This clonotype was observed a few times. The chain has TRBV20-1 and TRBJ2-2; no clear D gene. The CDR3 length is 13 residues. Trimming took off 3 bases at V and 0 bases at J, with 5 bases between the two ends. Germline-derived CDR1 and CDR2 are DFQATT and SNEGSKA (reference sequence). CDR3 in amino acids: CSARVANTGELFF. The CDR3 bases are TGCAGTGCTAGGGTCGCGAACACCGGGGAGCTGTTTTTT.

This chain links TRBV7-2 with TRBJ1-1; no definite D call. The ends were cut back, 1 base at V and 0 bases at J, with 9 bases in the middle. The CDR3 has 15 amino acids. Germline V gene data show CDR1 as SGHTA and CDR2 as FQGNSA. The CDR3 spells CASSLVYILNTEAFF. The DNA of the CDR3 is TGTGCCAGCAGCTTAGTCTACATCCTGAACACTGAAGCTTTCTTT. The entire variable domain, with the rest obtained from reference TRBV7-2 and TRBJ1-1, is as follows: GAGVSQSPSNKVTEKGKDVELRCDPISGHTALYWYRQSLGQGLEFLIYFQGNSAPDKSGLPSDRFSAERTGGSVSTLTIQRTQQEDSAVYLCASSLVYILNTEAFFGQGTRLTVV.

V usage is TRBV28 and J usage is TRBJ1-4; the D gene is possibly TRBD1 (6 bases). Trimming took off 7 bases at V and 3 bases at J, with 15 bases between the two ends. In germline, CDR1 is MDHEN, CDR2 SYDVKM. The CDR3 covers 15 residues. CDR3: CASTTGPGANEKLFF. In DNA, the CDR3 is TGTGCCAGCACCACCGGTCCAGGGGCTAATGAAAAACTGTTTTTT.

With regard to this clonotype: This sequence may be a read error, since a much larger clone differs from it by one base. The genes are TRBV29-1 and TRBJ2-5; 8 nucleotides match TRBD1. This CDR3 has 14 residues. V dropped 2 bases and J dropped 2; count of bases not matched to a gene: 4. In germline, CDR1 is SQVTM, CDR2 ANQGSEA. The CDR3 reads CSVEWDRRQETQYF. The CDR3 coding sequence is TGCAGCGTTGAATGGGACAGGAGACAAGAGACCCAGTACTTC.

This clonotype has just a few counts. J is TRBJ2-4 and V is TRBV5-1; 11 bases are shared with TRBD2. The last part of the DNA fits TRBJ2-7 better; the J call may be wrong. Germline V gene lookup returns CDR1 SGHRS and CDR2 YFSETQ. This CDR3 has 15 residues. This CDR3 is CASSSGLADVYEQYF. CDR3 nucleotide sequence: TGCGCCAGCAGCTCGGGACTAGCGGACGTTTACGAGCAGTACTTC.

The CDR3 bases are TGTGCCTGGTCCCATAGAATAGGACAGCAAGAGACCCAGTACTTC. Translation: CAWSHRIGQQETQYF. This chain links TRBV30 with TRBJ2-5; tentative D call: TRBD1 (6 bases). V lost 5 bases and J 2 bases, leaving 18 bases between the germline ends. The V gene's germline CDR1 is GTSNPN and CDR2 SVGIG (reference sequence). The CDR3 sequence is 15 residues long. The full variable domain, its missing parts supplied by reference TRBV30 and TRBJ2-5, is SQTIHQWPATLVQPVGSPLSLECTVEGTSNPNLYWYRQAAGRGLQLLFYSVGIGQISSEVPQNLSASRPQDRQFILSSKKLLLSDSGFYLCAWSHRIGQQETQYFGPGTRLLVL.

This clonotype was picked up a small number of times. This chain's CDR3 is CSEGTDYGYTF. DNA for the CDR3: TGCAGCGAAGGGACGGACTATGGCTACACCTTC. This rearrangement joins TRBV29-1 to TRBJ1-2; TRBD1 might be the D (5 bases). The CDR3 is made up of 11 amino acids. Germline CDR1 reads SQVTM; CDR2 reads ANQGSEA. V was shortened by 7 bases and J by 3 bases, with 9 bases between the two germline ends.

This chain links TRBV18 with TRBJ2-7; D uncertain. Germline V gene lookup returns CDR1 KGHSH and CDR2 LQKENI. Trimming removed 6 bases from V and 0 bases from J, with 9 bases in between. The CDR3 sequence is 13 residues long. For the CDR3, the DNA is TGTGCCAGCTCCGAGATAAGCTCCTACGAGCAGTACTTC. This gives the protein CASSEISSYEQYF.

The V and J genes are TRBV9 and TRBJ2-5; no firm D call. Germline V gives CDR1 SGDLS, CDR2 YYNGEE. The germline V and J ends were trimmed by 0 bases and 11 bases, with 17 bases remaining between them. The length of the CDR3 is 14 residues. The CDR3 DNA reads TGTGCCAGCAGCGTAGAGGGCTCGCCGAGGAAGCAGTACTTC. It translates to CASSVEGSPRKQYF.